This T cell receptor (beta chain) appears in the sequencing data of a study of blood T cell repertoires in COVID-19. On the study more broadly: Nucleic acid was either cDNA or gDNA, and it came from T cells, B-cell-depleted T cells, or PBMCs.

The table came from immunoSEQ multiplex PCR; TCRdb's copy has only in-frame clones and leaves some out. The table shows roughly 320,000 clones, with around 84% occurring only once. V shed 5 bases and J shed 0 bases, with 20 bases lying between them. In germline, CDR1 is MNHNY, CDR2 SVGAGI (reference sequence). CDR3 length: 18 residues. Source material: PBMCs or T cells enriched from blood (not recorded which). The chain couples TRBV6-6 to TRBJ2-4; perhaps TRBD1 as D (5 bases). This receptor was obtained from a man aged 25 to 45 who had recovered from COVID-19. The CDR3 spells CASSLGAPGALAKNIQYF. As DNA, the CDR3 is TGTGCCAGCAGTCTAGGGGCCCCAGGAGCCCTAGCCAAAAACATTCAGTACTTC.